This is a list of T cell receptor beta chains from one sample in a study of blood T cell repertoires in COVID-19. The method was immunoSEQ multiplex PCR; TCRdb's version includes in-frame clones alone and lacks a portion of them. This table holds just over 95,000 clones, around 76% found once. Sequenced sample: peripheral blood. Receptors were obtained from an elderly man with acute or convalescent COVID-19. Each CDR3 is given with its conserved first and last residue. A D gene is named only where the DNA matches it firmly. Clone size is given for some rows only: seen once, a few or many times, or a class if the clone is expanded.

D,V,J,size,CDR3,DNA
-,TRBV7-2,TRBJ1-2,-,CASSLRGDWGYTF,TGTGCCAGCAGCTTACGGGGGGATTGGGGCTACACCTTC
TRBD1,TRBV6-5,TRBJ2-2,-,CASRRTGPNTGELFF,TGTGCCAGCAGAAGGACAGGTCCCAACACCGGGGAGCTGTTTTTT
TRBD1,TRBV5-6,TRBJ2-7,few,CASGKRGQGTYEQYF,TGTGCCAGCGGGAAGAGGGGACAGGGAACCTACGAGCAGTACTTC
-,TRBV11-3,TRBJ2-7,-,CASSLEAFYEQYF,TGTGCCAGCAGCTTAGAGGCCTTCTACGAGCAGTACTTC
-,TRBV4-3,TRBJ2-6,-,CASSQEAGSGGANVLTF,TGCGCCAGCAGCCAAGAAGCAGGGTCGGGTGGGGCCAACGTCCTGACTTTC
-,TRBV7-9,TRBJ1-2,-,CASSLGDTYGYTF,TGTGCCAGCAGCTTAGGGGACACCTATGGCTACACCTTC
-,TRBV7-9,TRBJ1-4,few,CASRKTVNEKLFF,TGTGCCAGCAGAAAGACAGTAAATGAAAAACTGTTTTTT
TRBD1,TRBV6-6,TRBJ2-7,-,CASNDRDRVPYEQYF,TGTGCCAGCAATGACCGGGACAGGGTCCCCTACGAGCAGTACTTC
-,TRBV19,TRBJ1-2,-,CASRDRDTSNYGYTF,TGTGCCAGTAGGGACCGGGACACCTCTAACTATGGCTACACCTTC
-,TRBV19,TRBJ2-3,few,CASSIRDKRHRTSTDTQYF,TGTGCCAGTAGTATAAGGGACAAACGGCACAGGACTAGCACAGATACGCAGTATTTT
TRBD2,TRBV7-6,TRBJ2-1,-,CASSLGASGGNEQFF,TGTGCCAGCAGCTTAGGGGCTAGCGGGGGGAATGAGCAGTTCTTC
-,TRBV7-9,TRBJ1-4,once,CASSPGNTNEKLFF,TGTGCCAGCAGCCCAGGGAACACTAATGAAAAACTGTTTTTT
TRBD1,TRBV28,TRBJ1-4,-,CATQGGPSGNEKLFF,TGTGCCACCCAGGGGGGCCCGTCGGGTAATGAAAAACTGTTTTTT
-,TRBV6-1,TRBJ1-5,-,CASSEVQGHQPQHF,TGTGCCAGCAGTGAAGTTCAGGGACACCAGCCCCAGCATTTT
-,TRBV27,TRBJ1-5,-,CASSLHTNQPQHF,TGTGCCAGCAGTTTGCACACCAATCAGCCCCAGCATTTT
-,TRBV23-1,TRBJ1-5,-,CASSHPSGGVADQPQHF,TGCGCCAGCAGTCACCCCTCGGGCGGGGTCGCGGACCAGCCCCAGCATTTT
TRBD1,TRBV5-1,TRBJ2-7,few,CASSDRGLPYEQYF,TGCGCCAGCTCTGACAGGGGGCTTCCCTACGAGCAGTACTTC
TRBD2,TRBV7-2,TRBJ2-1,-,CASSLDAGGEQFF,TGTGCCAGCAGCTTAGACGCGGGAGGTGAGCAGTTCTTC
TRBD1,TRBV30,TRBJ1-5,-,CASTGGPNSNQPQHF,TGTGCCTCGACAGGGGGACCGAATAGCAATCAGCCCCAGCATTTT
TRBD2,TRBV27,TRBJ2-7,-,CASSLGGSLRTYEQYF,TGTGCCAGCAGTTTGGGAGGGAGCCTCCGGACCTACGAGCAGTACTTC
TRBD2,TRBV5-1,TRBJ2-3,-,CASSLVGGGPDTQYF,TGCGCCAGCAGCTTGGTCGGGGGGGGCCCAGATACGCAGTATTTT
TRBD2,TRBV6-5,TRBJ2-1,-,CASSGAGVRHEQFF,TGTGCCAGCAGCGGAGCGGGGGTGCGGCATGAGCAGTTCTTC
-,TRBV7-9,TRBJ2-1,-,CASSFPLGQKGYEQFF,TGTGCCAGCAGCTTTCCTTTAGGACAGAAAGGTTATGAGCAGTTCTTC
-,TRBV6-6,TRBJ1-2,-,CASRGANYGYTF,TGTGCCAGCAGGGGAGCTAACTATGGCTACACCTTC
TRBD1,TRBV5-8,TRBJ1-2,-,CASSLTGGRGGYTF,TGTGCCAGCAGCTTGACAGGGGGCCGGGGTGGCTACACCTTC
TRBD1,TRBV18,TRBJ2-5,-,CASSPIDPRTGTETQYF,TGTGCCAGCTCACCAATCGACCCTCGGACAGGGACAGAGACCCAGTACTTC
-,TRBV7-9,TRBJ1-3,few,CASSLTVSGNTIYF,TGTGCCAGCAGCCTTACAGTCTCTGGAAACACCATATATTTT
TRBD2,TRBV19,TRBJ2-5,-,CASSMLTGGAQETQYF,TGTGCCAGTAGTATGCTGACCGGGGGGGCCCAAGAGACCCAGTACTTC
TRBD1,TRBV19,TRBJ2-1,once,CASRINRDRGINEQFF,TGTGCCAGTAGGATTAACCGGGACAGGGGAATCAATGAGCAGTTCTTC
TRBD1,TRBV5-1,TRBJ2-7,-,CASSLGQVSGQYF,TGCGCCAGCAGCCTCGGACAGGTGTCAGGGCAGTACTTC
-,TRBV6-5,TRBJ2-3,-,CASSYLGVTDTQYF,TGTGCCAGCAGTTACCTCGGGGTCACAGATACGCAGTATTTT
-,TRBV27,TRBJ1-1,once,CASSLSAGNTEAFF,TGTGCCAGCAGTTTATCGGCAGGGAACACTGAAGCTTTCTTT
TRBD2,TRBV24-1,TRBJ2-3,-,CATVAGVRGTQYF,TGTGCCACCGTAGCGGGAGTTCGGGGTACGCAGTATTTT
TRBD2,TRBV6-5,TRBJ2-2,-,CASRMGLAGTGELFF,TGTGCCAGCAGGATGGGACTAGCGGGGACCGGGGAGCTGTTTTTT
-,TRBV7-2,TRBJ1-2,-,CASSAGEGLAYGYTF,TGTGCCAGCAGCGCCGGTGAGGGCTTGGCCTATGGCTACACCTTC
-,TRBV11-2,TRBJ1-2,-,CASSLIGGWSYTF,TGTGCCAGCAGCTTAATCGGGGGTTGGAGCTACACCTTC
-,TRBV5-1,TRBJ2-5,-,CASSFKGDLGETQYF,TGCGCCAGCAGCTTCAAGGGGGACCTCGGGGAGACCCAGTACTTC
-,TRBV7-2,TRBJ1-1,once,CASSPWGLNTEAFF,TGTGCCAGCAGCCCTTGGGGGCTGAACACTGAAGCTTTCTTT
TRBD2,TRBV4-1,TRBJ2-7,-,CASSQDRTSGSAEQYF,TGCGCCAGCAGCCAGGACCGGACTAGCGGGAGTGCCGAGCAGTACTTC
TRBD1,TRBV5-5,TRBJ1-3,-,CASSTIGGANTIYF,TGTGCCAGCAGCACGATAGGGGGCGCAAACACCATATATTTT
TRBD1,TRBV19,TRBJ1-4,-,CASSMAGTGTNEKLFF,TGTGCCAGTAGTATGGCCGGGACAGGAACTAATGAAAAACTGTTTTTT
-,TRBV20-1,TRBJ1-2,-,CTSTGFYGYTF,TGCACCTCAACAGGCTTCTATGGCTACACCTTC
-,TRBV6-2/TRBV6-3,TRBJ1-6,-,CASSFDRPNSPLHF,TGTGCCAGCAGTTTTGACAGGCCTAATTCACCCCTCCACTTT
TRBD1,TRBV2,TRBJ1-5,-,CASRAGQGYNQPQHF,TGTGCCAGCAGGGCTGGACAGGGATACAATCAGCCCCAGCATTTT
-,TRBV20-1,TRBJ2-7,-,CSASPSYEQYF,TGCAGTGCTAGTCCTTCCTACGAGCAGTACTTC
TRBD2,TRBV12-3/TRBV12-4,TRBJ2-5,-,CASKPGLVETQYF,TGTGCCAGCAAACCGGGACTAGTGGAGACCCAGTACTTC
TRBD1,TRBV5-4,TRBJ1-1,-,CASSFKAGGASEAFF,TGTGCCAGCAGCTTTAAGGCAGGGGGCGCCTCTGAAGCTTTCTTT